This T cell receptor beta chain came from a study of long-term antiretroviral therapy in people with HIV (dated by TCRdb to the early 2020s). In the study overall: The earliest samples were collected about a decade before the 2015 WHO recommendation for immediate ART, when ART was typically delayed until CD4 counts fell. A retrospective serial study tested whether changes in peripheral blood TRB repertoire composition and diversity were associated with ART initiation and durable HIV suppression. From 25 to 30 adults with confirmed HIV infection, the cohort provided some 200 cryopreserved PBMC samples, gathered serially across a mean of approximately six years (range 1-12). Among the 30 to 35 participants with HIV, eleven were female. No cross-contamination during QIAcube processing was shown when test extractions of a monoclonal T-cell line were performed alongside about 30 polyclonal samples. Overall study outcomes, separate from this receptor: ART initiation was associated with a significant increase in TRB diversity, but diversity stayed significantly below transplant donor controls even after long-term ART. The samples span the years 2004 to 2017, and the ART regimens used at that time may not be as effective as current regimens. At every time point, the repertoire was dominated by expanded TRB clones first identified before ART initiation, although this dominance fluctuated and, in many PLHIV, declined after ART. No data were available on ART adherence, viral resistance or therapy changes, limiting inferences about post-ART repertoire changes. Since PBMC availability was limited, sequencing covered only the TCR beta chain, with no alpha chain pairing. Unsorted PBMC were profiled instead of sorted CD4+ and CD8+ T cells because pre-ART samples had limited cell numbers. HIV repertoires had narrower CDR3 length ranges than controls, and the network structure suggested an antigen-experienced repertoire that shifted only slightly toward naive after ART.

This clone was detected only once. The target of this receptor is not known. There are no base qualities to consult, and no much larger clone falls within one base. CDR1 and CDR2, looked up from the germline V gene, are SGHTA and FQGTGA. The CDR3 covers 15 residues, taking in both the cysteine and the phenylalanine. Only CDR3 DNA is held: 45 bases, read in frame from base 1. V loses 0 bases, J loses 7 bases, and the germline ends lie 13 bases apart. The immunoSEQ hsTCRB v3.0 assay was used at survey level resolution for TRB variable region sequencing. The target sequencing depth for TRB was about 35,000-50,000 T-cell genomes per sample. TRB libraries were pooled and sequenced on an Illumina MiSeq using a v3 150-cycle kit. Per the authors' processing: Repertoire analysis was performed in R inside a reproducible Nextflow workflow that covered QC, data transformation and analysis. LymphoSeq2, an R package for AIRR-Seq data exploration, was used to implement custom analyses. A handful of samples that produced fewer than 5000 total TRB sequences were removed, so fewer than 200 HIV repertoires were analyzed. Among the roughly 200 retained HIV repertoires, under 65 were collected before ART initiation and 129 after ART initiation. Repertoires were downsampled to 5000 TRB nucleotide sequences, and summary statistics were averaged over 100 downsampling iterations. TRB sequences were retained for analysis only if CDR3 regions of at least seven amino acids were present. A Shannon entropy-derived clonality score and the Gini coefficient were used to measure diversity. In repertoire networks, the top 5000 CDR3 amino acid sequences were linked whenever an edit distance of one separated two sequences. GLIPH2 predicted antigen specificity groups and MHC restriction for TRB CDR3 amino acid sequences. CDR3 amino acid sequences were matched against VDJdb and McPAS-TCR to flag known CMV, EBV, HIV or tissue antigen associations. Pre-ART, post-ART and control groups were compared with Wilcoxon signed-rank tests and Holm-Bonferroni correction. Not all clones reach the TCRdb copy of this immuneACCESS table, which keeps in-frame sequences only. Checked studies attribute under half of the gap to unresolved V genes and leave the rest unexplained. V and J calls and clone size are as listed in that table; D and trimming were resolved from the DNA. A total of about 15,000 clones appear in this sample, around 75% of them only once. The top ten clones comprise about 14% of the sample.

Participants were included only if at least one PBMC sample before ART initiation and at least two post-ART samples were available. Every participant with HIV received treatment in the United States of America. Cryopreserved samples of about 1-10 million PBMC were thawed and washed before DNA extraction. At the time of the earliest PBMC sample, participants with HIV were aged between about 20 and 60 years. PBMC samples were contributed by each participant from 1-4 timepoints before ART initiation and 2-8 timepoints after ART initiation, with a median of 7 samples. For every participant, serial HIV viral load, CD4+ T-cell count, ART history and demographic data were obtained. Genomic DNA was extracted from unsorted PBMC with a Qiagen kit on a QIAcube, processed in batches of 12 samples.

The sample in question was unsorted PBMCs, obtained 1.5 years before starting antiretroviral therapy. Recombination joined TRBV7-3 with TRBJ2-1, and the D gene may be TRBD1, 6 bases matching. The receptor's source is a woman aged 45-60 years with HIV. For the CDR3, the sequence is CASSLTGGDWNEQFF. The DNA sequence is as follows: TGTGCCAGCAGCTTAACAGGGGGTGACTGGAATGAGCAGTTCTTC. This CDR3, with the reference TRBV7-3 and TRBJ2-1 proteins standing in past its ends, gives the full variable domain GAGVSQTPSNKVTEKGKYVELRCDPISGHTALYWYRQSLGQGPEFLIYFQGTGAADDSGLPNDRFFAVRPEGSVSTLKIQRTERGDSAVYLCASSLTGGDWNEQFFGPGTRLTVL.